The present entry profiles one TCR beta chain with its context. The protocol was immunoSEQ multiplex PCR, while the TCRdb copy is restricted to in-frame clones and leaves out a portion. The table includes around 75,000 clones, around nine tenths detected once. Germline CDR1 is MNHEY and CDR2 is SVGAGI. V trimming: 5 bases; J trimming: 2 bases; junction bases outside the gene matches: 6. The CDR3 covers 15 residues. This sample is drawn from a study of T cell changes during pregnancy in multiple sclerosis. The TCR originated in a female donor in good health, enrolled as a control in a pregnancy study. Sequencing used CD4+ T cells from peripheral blood mononuclear cells, obtained in the third trimester of pregnancy. The chain carries TRBV6-5 and TRBJ2-7, with 10 bases lining up with TRBD1. CDR3 sequence reads: CASSTWDRGTYEQYF. The CDR3 DNA follows: TGTGCCAGCAGTACTTGGGACAGGGGTACCTACGAGCAGTACTTC.